Below, one TCR beta chain is given with its context. Its antigen is not identified. These data are taken from a study of shared clonotypes between healthy human individuals. Overall study: Donors were a couple of women and a few men aged 18 to 49.

Measured with immunoSEQ multiplex PCR; TCRdb has only the in-frame clones, and not every one. The sample yields 2.5 million or so clones, about 92% seen once. General study findings and limits: Inspection by rarefaction showed sorted-subset sequencing to be incomplete despite large depth. Memory subsets generally showed lower estimated richness than naive subsets. Sampling covered nothing but blood. Tissue TCR repertoires likely differ from those found in blood.

Germline assignment: CDR1 SEHNR and CDR2 FQNEAQ (reference sequence). Trimming cost V 5 bases and J 7 bases, with 18 bases left between them. This CDR3 contains 15 residues. Sequenced input: naive CD4+ T cells sorted from blood. Subset defined: CD45RA+ positively selected. The receptor comes from a man aged 18 to 29 in good health. The chain carries TRBV7-9 and TRBJ2-4; D tentatively reads TRBD1 or TRBD2 (6 bases each). The CDR3 DNA sequence: TGTGCCAGCAGCCCTACCCCGAAAGGGGGGAACATTCAGTACTTC. Amino acids: CASSPTPKGGNIQYF.